Reported below is one T cell receptor (beta chain). No antigen is known for it. Measured with immunoSEQ multiplex PCR; TCRdb has only the in-frame clones, and not every one. The sample contains some 150,000 clones, roughly 85% of which appear only once. This entry comes from a study of radiation and T cells in renal cell carcinoma. Study findings and constraints: Baseline intratumoral clonotype presence is unknown without pretreatment biopsies.

This CDR3 has 14 residues. Germline CDR1 and CDR2: ENHRY and SYGVKD. The V and J ends lost 10 bases and 7 bases respectively, with 22 bases between them. Time point given: baseline pretreatment blood. Treatment in this sample: 15 Gy SBRT to primary tumor, nephrectomy 4 weeks later. The material sequenced was blood, taken from a patient whose treatment included radiotherapy and nephrectomy. The source of this sequence is a woman aged 45 to 65 with renal cell carcinoma. The chain uses TRBV10-3 and TRBJ1-1; maybe TRBD1 (5 bases). This CDR3 reads CASRGTRGLDEAFF. CDR3 in DNA: TGTGCCAGCCGGGGGACTCGGGGCCTCGATGAAGCTTTCTTT.